This T cell receptor (beta chain) came from a study of post-analysis software for immune sequencing data. The wider study: Several disease courses (relapsing-remitting, secondary progressive and progressive-relapsing) of multiple sclerosis were included.

Remarks on this clonotype: Its cognate antigen is unknown.

Unique molecular identifiers tagged the TCR beta cDNA libraries. Input of roughly 0.85 to 11 million T cells yielded a few hundred thousand cDNA molecules. One entry per CDR3 protein results from TCRdb running MiXCR on the PCR reads. The sample has hundreds of thousands of distinct CDR3 sequences, approximately 60% seen once. V gave up 2 bases and J gave up 5 bases; unmatched junction bases: 11. Per the germline V gene, CDR1 is LNHNV and CDR2 is YYDKDF (reference sequence). The CDR3 runs to 16 residues. General study findings and limits: Roughly five TRBV segments appeared more often in patients than in controls, and TRBV5-6, TRBV5-1 and TRBV20-1 were among these. Those with multiple sclerosis, the patient group, showed significantly lower normalized Chao1 diversity than controls.

Sequences were obtained from blood. The chain links TRBV15 to TRBJ1-2, with TRBD1 identical over 7 bases. The receptor comes from a girl aged 2 to 10 with multiple sclerosis. The CDR3 DNA follows: TGTGCCACCAGCAGAAGGATTTGGACAGGATCTTATGGCTACACCTTC. Its translation: CATSRRIWTGSYGYTF.